This T cell receptor (beta chain) was identified in a study of T cells after yellow fever vaccination. Study-level points and caveats: After the booster, approximately 96% of CD4 and just over 85% of CD8 primary-response clones were re-detected. Few clonotypes appeared in both CD4 and CD8 compartments. Abundant bulk-derived clonotypes could contaminate FACS-sorted repertoires.

This clonotype has at least ten counts. Its target is not known. This CDR3 has 14 residues. The J segment lost 0 bases and the V segment lost 4 bases, leaving 2 bases of the junction unmatched. Germline V gene lookup returns CDR1 DFQATT and CDR2 SNEGSKA (reference sequence). Template-switching 5'RACE yielded the TCR cDNA; a universal primer site and UMIs were added in the process. TCRdb passed the 5' RACE reads through MiXCR, listing each CDR3 protein once. The sample consists of 120,000 to 150,000 distinct CDR3 sequences, over 7% of them appearing once. The specimen was CD4+ T cells sorted from PBMCs, collected 5 days after the yellow fever booster vaccination. This clonotype was obtained from a man under 40 who received the YFV17D yellow fever vaccine. V and J are TRBV20-1 and TRBJ2-1, with 8 bases identical to TRBD2. The chain's CDR3 is CSAISGSSYNEQFF. CDR3 in DNA: TGCAGTGCTATAAGCGGGAGCTCCTACAATGAGCAGTTCTTC.